One and the same sample provided the 2 T cell receptor beta chains below, sequenced in a study of T cell responses to AZD1222 COVID-19 vaccine. Clones were sequenced by immunoSEQ multiplex PCR, and TCRdb holds only the in-frame ones, with some missing. The sample includes approximately 150,000 clones, more than 85% seen only once; the top ten take roughly 2%. This specimen was peripheral blood, taken 28 days after the second AZD1222 dose. The receptor set was obtained from an adult who received the AZD1222 COVID-19 vaccine.

The gene calls are TRBV29-1 and TRBJ1-1; the D gene is possibly TRBD1 (6 bases). The length of the CDR3 is 14 residues. The germline V gene encodes CDR1 SQVTM and CDR2 ANQGSEA. The V end was cut by 4 bases, the J end by 5 bases, with 17 bases between. The CDR3 region is CSVAATRQGTEAFF. CDR3 nucleotide sequence: TGCAGCGTTGCCGCCACCAGGCAGGGGACTGAAGCTTTCTTT. Complete variable domain (other parts from reference TRBV29-1 and TRBJ1-1): SAVISQKPSRDICQRGTSLTIQCQVDSQVTMMFWYRQQPGQSLTLIATANQGSEATYESGFVIDKFPISRPNLTFSTLTVSNMSPEDSSIYLCSVAATRQGTEAFFGQGTRLTVV.

CDR3 region: CASSPTGGAGTGELFF. The CDR3 region has the DNA TGTGCCAGCAGCCCAACAGGGGGCGCCGGCACCGGGGAGCTGTTTTTT. This rearrangement joins TRBV7-9 to TRBJ2-2, with TRBD1 identical over 9 bases. CDR1 is SEHNR and CDR2 is FQNEAQ in the germline V gene (reference sequence). CDR3 length: 16 amino acids. J was trimmed by 4 bases and V by 5 bases; bases with no gene match: 8.